A single sample is the source of the 23 T cell receptor beta chains below, sequenced in a study of CD8+ T cells in alopecia areata. Investigators isolated RNA and reverse transcribed it into cDNA to act as the sequencing template. Assay: immunoSEQ multiplex PCR; the TCRdb copy retains only in-frame clones and omits some. The profile shows 90,000 to 100,000 clones, 40% to 55% of them singletons. The sequencing sample was made of CD4+ T cells sorted from blood. The receptors shown here come from a human donor with alopecia areata.

This rearrangement joins TRBV2 to TRBJ1-6; D call uncertain. The V gene lost 4 bases and the J gene lost 6 bases, with 10 bases spanning the gap. The CDR3 contains 14 residues. Germline-derived CDR1 and CDR2 are SNHLY and FYNNEI. The CDR3 reads CASSGATLNSPLHF. Here the CDR3 DNA reads TGTGCCAGCAGTGGGGCGACGCTTAATTCACCCCTCCACTTT.

This clone has a handful of counts. V gene TRBV7-2 combines with J gene TRBJ2-3, with 9 bases that match TRBD2. Trimming cost V 5 bases and J 5 bases; bases outside gene matches: 11. CDR1 is SGHTA and CDR2 is FQGNSA in the germline V gene. The CDR3 spans 16 residues. The CDR3 protein is CASSPWSSGAGDTQYF. CDR3 DNA sequence: TGTGCCAGCAGCCCCTGGTCTAGCGGGGCGGGAGATACGCAGTATTTT.

The sample holds one count of this clone. This chain uses TRBV7-2 with TRBJ2-7, with 8 bases lining up with TRBD1. The V and J ends lost 1 base and 2 bases, in that order; junction bases with no gene match: 10. This CDR3 spans 17 amino acids. The germline gives CDR1 SGHTA, CDR2 FQGNSA. Written as DNA, the CDR3 is TGTGCCAGCAGCTTAGTAGTGGGGGGACAGGTTACCTACGAGCAGTACTTC. This encodes CASSLVVGGQVTYEQYF.

This clone appeared a few times. V and J are TRBV7-9 and TRBJ1-6; 10 bases line up with TRBD1. There are 19 residues in the CDR3. The V segment lost 1 base and the J segment 7 bases; nucleotides outside the gene matches: 13. Germline assignment: CDR1 SEHNR and CDR2 FQNEAQ (reference sequence). The CDR3 DNA follows: TGTGCCAGCAGCTTAGGATCATTTGACAGGGGGCGCGGGAATTCACCCCTCCACTTT. Protein: CASSLGSFDRGRGNSPLHF.

V gene TRBV5-4 combines with J gene TRBJ2-1; TRBD2 matches at 12 bases. V lost 5 bases, J lost 9 bases, and 6 bases stayed unmatched. The CDR3 totals 14 residues. Germline V gene data show CDR1 as SGHNT and CDR2 as YYREEE (reference sequence). CDR3 DNA: TGTGCCAGCAGGGCTAGCGGGAGGGGCAGTGAGCAGTTCTTC. Its translation is CASRASGRGSEQFF.

This chain links TRBV29-1 with TRBJ1-1; D is ambiguous. This CDR3 has 10 amino acids. The germline V and J ends were trimmed by 0 bases and 11 bases, with 7 bases remaining between them. CDR1 and CDR2 (germline): SQVTM, ANQGSEA. The CDR3, as DNA: TGCAGCGTTGAAGAAGCGCAGGCTTTCTTT. Its protein product is CSVEEAQAFF. Together with reference TRBV29-1 and TRBJ1-1, the CDR3 gives the full variable domain: SAVISQKPSRDICQRGTSLTIQCQVDSQVTMMFWYRQQPGQSLTLIATANQGSEATYESGFVIDKFPISRPNLTFSTLTVSNMSPEDSSIYLCSVEEAQAFFGQGTRLTVV.

The chain combines TRBV2 with TRBJ2-6, with D perhaps TRBD1 (6 bases). Trimming stripped 6 bases from V and 1 base from J, with 10 bases between. CDR3 length: 15 residues. The germline V gene encodes CDR1 SNHLY and CDR2 FYNNEI. CDR3 nucleotide sequence: TGTGCCAGCAGGGTGGGACAATCTGGGGCCAACGTCCTGACTTTC. Translated, it gives CASRVGQSGANVLTF.

The table lists this clone with a count of one. The chain combines TRBV28 with TRBJ2-5; D is ambiguous. The CDR3 has 12 amino acids. The V end was cut by 8 bases, the J end by 1 base, with 8 bases between. Germline CDR1 is MDHEN and CDR2 is SYDVKM. The CDR3 nucleotides read TGTGCCAGCCAAGAATCCCAAGAGACCCAGTACTTC. Amino acids: CASQESQETQYF.

The chain recombines TRBV7-9 with TRBJ2-2; D possibly corresponds to TRBD1 (6 bases). This CDR3 comprises 16 residues. The germline V gene encodes CDR1 SEHNR and CDR2 FQNEAQ (reference sequence). Trimming cost V 6 bases and J 0 bases, with 14 bases left between them. The CDR3 DNA sequence: TGTGCCAGCAGTCAGGGGAGCAGGTCGAACACCGGGGAGCTGTTTTTT. Residues: CASSQGSRSNTGELFF.

The chain is built from TRBV29-1 and TRBJ2-5; 13 bases match TRBD2. The CDR3 extends over 15 amino acids. Germline V lookup: CDR1 SQVTM, CDR2 ANQGSEA. V lost 4 bases and J lost 5; bases outside the gene matches: 7. The chain's CDR3 is CSVVTSGGRMETQYF. The CDR3 DNA reads TGCAGCGTTGTGACTAGCGGGGGGCGAATGGAGACCCAGTACTTC.

This chain joins TRBV29-1 and TRBJ2-3; TRBD1 matches 9 bases. CDR1 is SQVTM, CDR2 ANQGSEA, per germline. This CDR3 contains 15 residues. J was trimmed by 3 bases and V by 4 bases; bases with no gene match: 8. The CDR3 is CSVAGETGGTDTQYF. The CDR3, as DNA: TGCAGCGTTGCGGGGGAGACAGGGGGAACAGATACGCAGTATTTT.

This clone has only a few counts. The genes are TRBV2 and TRBJ2-7; maybe TRBD2 (6 bases). The CDR3 has 15 amino acids. Per the germline V gene, CDR1 is SNHLY and CDR2 is FYNNEI. V was clipped by 3 bases and J by 2 bases, with 14 bases between them. DNA for the CDR3: TGTGCCAGCAGTGATGGGACTCCGTCTCCCTACGAGCAGTACTTC. This sequence encodes CASSDGTPSPYEQYF.

This clone was recorded a few times. This chain links TRBV29-1 with TRBJ2-3; 7 positions match TRBD2. Germline-derived CDR1 and CDR2 are SQVTM and ANQGSEA. The V segment lost 6 bases and the J segment 2 bases; nucleotides outside the gene matches: 14. This CDR3 is 16 amino acids long. CDR3 in amino acids: CSVGLGEGMTTDTQYF. The DNA of the CDR3 is TGCAGCGTGGGGCTAGGGGAGGGAATGACCACAGATACGCAGTATTTT.

In this sample, this clone turned up a few times. The chain is built from TRBV29-1 and TRBJ2-5; D call uncertain. The CDR3 covers 12 residues. Germline values: CDR1 SQVTM, CDR2 ANQGSEA. With 3 bases removed from V and 6 bases from J, the gap between germline ends came to 11 bases. CDR3 amino acids: CSVDPRGQTQYF. As DNA, the CDR3 is TGCAGCGTTGACCCTCGCGGCCAGACCCAGTACTTC. The whole variable domain, filled in from reference TRBV29-1 and TRBJ2-5, reads SAVISQKPSRDICQRGTSLTIQCQVDSQVTMMFWYRQQPGQSLTLIATANQGSEATYESGFVIDKFPISRPNLTFSTLTVSNMSPEDSSIYLCSVDPRGQTQYFGPGTRLLVL.

The CDR3 DNA follows: TGCAGCGGCAAAAGACGGGGAGGGGATGAGACCCAGTACTTC. Encoded protein: CSGKRRGGDETQYF. The V gene is TRBV29-1, the J gene TRBJ2-5; the match to TRBD2 covers 7 bases. V was clipped by 7 bases and J by 5 bases; unmatched bases: 13. CDR3 length equals 14 residues. The germline V gene has CDR1 SQVTM and CDR2 ANQGSEA. Complete variable domain (other parts from reference TRBV29-1 and TRBJ2-5): SAVISQKPSRDICQRGTSLTIQCQVDSQVTMMFWYRQQPGQSLTLIATANQGSEATYESGFVIDKFPISRPNLTFSTLTVSNMSPEDSSIYLCSGKRRGGDETQYFGPGTRLLVL.

The gene calls are TRBV5-1 and TRBJ2-5; a weak D match, TRBD2 (5 bases). The germline V gene encodes CDR1 SGHRS and CDR2 YFSETQ. V lost 5 bases, J lost 1 base, and 18 bases lay in between. This CDR3 contains 16 residues. CDR3 region: CASSFAARDPQETQYF. Written as DNA, the CDR3 is TGCGCCAGCAGTTTTGCGGCACGGGATCCCCAAGAGACCCAGTACTTC.

The chain uses TRBV30 and TRBJ2-6; D is uncertain. V was shortened by 0 bases and J by 3 bases, with 3 bases between the two germline ends. CDR1 GTSNPN and CDR2 SVGIG come from the germline V gene (reference sequence). The CDR3 extends over 13 amino acids. The CDR3 loop is CAWSVDGANVLTF. CDR3 sequence (DNA): TGTGCCTGGAGTGTAGATGGGGCCAACGTCCTGACTTTC.

In this sample, this clone turned up a few times. CDR3 in amino acids: CASSGQLNSPLHF. The CDR3 DNA follows: TGCGCCAGCAGTGGTCAGCTAAATTCACCCCTCCACTTT. J is TRBJ1-6 and V is TRBV10-1; the D is unclear. The germline V and J ends were trimmed by 4 bases and 7 bases, with 8 bases remaining between them. The germline CDR1 and CDR2 sequences are WNHNN and SYGVQD (reference sequence). This CDR3 is built from 13 residues.

This clone was counted only a few times. The chain combines TRBV19 with TRBJ2-3; D perhaps matches TRBD2 (6 bases). V was pared by 5 bases and J by 3 bases, with 12 bases between. Germline lookup yields CDR1 LNHDA and CDR2 SQIVND (reference sequence). The CDR3 runs to 14 residues. The CDR3 protein is CASSGSGTTDTQYF. The CDR3 DNA reads TGTGCCAGTAGTGGCTCTGGGACTACAGATACGCAGTATTTT.

The table lists this clone with a few counts. V is TRBV29-1 and J is TRBJ2-7; possible D gene TRBD2, 7 bases. The CDR3 contains 12 residues. The V gene's germline CDR1 is SQVTM and CDR2 ANQGSEA. Trimming shortened V by 7 bases and J by 6 bases, and 16 bases separated the two germline ends. DNA of the CDR3: TGCAGCGGAACCGGCGGGGGCGGCGAGCAGTACTTC. Its translation is CSGTGGGGEQYF.

This clone has just a few counts. This rearrangement joins TRBV29-1 to TRBJ2-5; D might be TRBD1 or TRBD2, each matching 5 bases. The ends were cut back, 7 bases at V and 2 bases at J, with 14 bases in the middle. This CDR3 is 13 amino acids long. Per the germline V gene, CDR1 is SQVTM and CDR2 is ANQGSEA. CDR3 protein: CSATLGVQETQYF. For the CDR3, the DNA is TGCAGCGCCACTCTGGGGGTACAAGAGACCCAGTACTTC.

The V call is TRBV11-2, the J call TRBJ2-1; tentatively, D is TRBD1 (5 bases). The V gene's germline CDR1 is SGHAT and CDR2 FQNNGV. Trimming removed 1 base from V and 12 bases from J, with 16 bases in between. The CDR3 contains 14 residues. The chain's CDR3 is CASSLARVGAGQFF. For the CDR3, the DNA is TGTGCCAGCAGCTTAGCCAGGGTAGGGGCTGGGCAGTTCTTC.

The chain joins TRBV29-1 to TRBJ2-1, with D possibly TRBD1 on 6 matching bases. Per germline, CDR1 SQVTM and CDR2 ANQGSEA. V was cut by 6 bases and J by 5 bases, with 14 bases left in between. The CDR3 extends over 13 amino acids. CDR3 DNA sequence: TGCAGCGTCGTGGGTGGGGGCAACAATGAGCAGTTCTTC. This encodes CSVVGGGNNEQFF.